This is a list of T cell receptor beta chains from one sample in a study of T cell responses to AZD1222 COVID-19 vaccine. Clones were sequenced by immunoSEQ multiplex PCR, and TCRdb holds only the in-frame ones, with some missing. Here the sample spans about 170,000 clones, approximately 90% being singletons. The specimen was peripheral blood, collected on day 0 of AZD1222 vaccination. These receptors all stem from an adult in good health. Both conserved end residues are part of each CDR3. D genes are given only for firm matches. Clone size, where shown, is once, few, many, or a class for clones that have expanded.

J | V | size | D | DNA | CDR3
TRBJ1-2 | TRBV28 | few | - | TGTGCCAGCAGTTTTAACTATGGCTACACCTTC | CASSFNYGYTF
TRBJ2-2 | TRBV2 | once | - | TGTGCCAGCAGGGAGATAGGCCGGGATCCGAACACCGGGGAGCTGTTTTTT | CASREIGRDPNTGELFF
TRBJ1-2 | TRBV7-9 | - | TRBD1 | TGTGCCAGCAGCTCCTTGACAGGGGTCGGCTATGGCTACACCTTC | CASSSLTGVGYGYTF
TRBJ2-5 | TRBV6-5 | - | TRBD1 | TGTGCCAGCACCTCAGGCTCAGGGGGCGTAGAGACCCAGTACTTC | CASTSGSGGVETQYF
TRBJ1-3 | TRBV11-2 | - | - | TGTGCCAGCAGCTTTGGCAGGCGATCTGGAAACACCATATATTTT | CASSFGRRSGNTIYF
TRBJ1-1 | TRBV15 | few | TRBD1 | TGTGCCACCAGCAGAGAAGCCGACAGGGACACTGAAGCTTTCTTT | CATSREADRDTEAFF
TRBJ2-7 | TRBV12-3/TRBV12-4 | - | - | TGTGCCAGCAGTTTTTCCCACGAGCAGTACTTC | CASSFSHEQYF
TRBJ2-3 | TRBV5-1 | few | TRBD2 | TGCGCCAGCAGCAGACTAGCGCGCGGCACAGATACGCAGTATTTT | CASSRLARGTDTQYF
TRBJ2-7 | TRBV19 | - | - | TGTGCCAGTTCCGACCCCCGAGGGCCAGGGTCGGACGAGCAGTACTTC | CASSDPRGPGSDEQYF
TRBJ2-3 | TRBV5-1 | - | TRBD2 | TGCGCCAGCAGCTTGGAGGGTAGCGGGACCACAGATACGCAGTATTTT | CASSLEGSGTTDTQYF
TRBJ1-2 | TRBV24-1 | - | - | TGTGCCACCAGTGACCCAACTCGTGGCTACACCTTC | CATSDPTRGYTF
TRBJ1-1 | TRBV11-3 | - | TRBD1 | TGTGCCAGCAGCCTGACCGGGACAGGGAACACTGAAGCTTTCTTT | CASSLTGTGNTEAFF
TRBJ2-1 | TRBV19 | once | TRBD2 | TGTGCCAGTAGCGGGACTAGCGGGAATGAGCAGTTCTTC | CASSGTSGNEQFF
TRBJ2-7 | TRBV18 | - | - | TGTGCCAGCTCACCCGGACAGCCTCCCTACGAGCAGTACTTC | CASSPGQPPYEQYF
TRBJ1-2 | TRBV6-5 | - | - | TGTGCCAGCAGCCTAGGGGGGGGGCCTTCCTATGGCTACACCTTC | CASSLGGGPSYGYTF
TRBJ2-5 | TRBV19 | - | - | TGTGCCAGTAGTATACGGGAGTACCAAGAGACCCAGTACTTC | CASSIREYQETQYF
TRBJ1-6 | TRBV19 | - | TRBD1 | TGTGCCAGTAGTACAGGGGGCGTAAGGAATTCACCCCTCCACTTT | CASSTGGVRNSPLHF